This T cell receptor beta chain was identified in a study of OX40 agonist ivuxolimab in advanced cancers. General observations from the study: In the 0.1 to 3.0 mg/kg range, CD4+ and CD8+ blood T cells had expanded clonally by week 6.

Comment on this clone: Its antigen is as yet unknown.

The repertoire was sequenced with immunoSEQ multiplex PCR; TCRdb's copy has only in-frame clones and lacks some. The sample yields tens of thousands of clones, 75% to 90% seen once. Between the trimmed V and J ends, which lost 1 base and 0 bases, there was a span of 15 bases. CDR3 size: 18 residues. CDR1 SGHNT and CDR2 YENEEA come from the germline V gene. The rearrangement uses TRBV11-3 and TRBJ2-2; D is uncertain. This receptor was identified in an adult with an advanced solid tumor such as melanoma, head and neck, liver or kidney cancer. Sequencing was performed on CD4+ or CD8+ T cells sorted from blood, taken in a trial of the OX40 agonist ivuxolimab. CDR3 in DNA: TGTGCCAGCAGCTTAGGCCAAGGCTTTTTACCGAACACCGGGGAGCTGTTTTTT. This sequence encodes CASSLGQGFLPNTGELFF.